The rows below give T cell receptor beta chains drawn from one sample of a study of T-cell reconstitution after alpha-beta-depleted transplantation in children. TCRdb fed the PCR reads into MiXCR, producing one record per CDR3 protein. The table has 500,000 to 600,000 distinct CDR3 sequences, around 17% seen once; the top ten hold 3% to 4%. This sample comprised PBMCs from the stem cell graft donor, obtained from the stem cell graft. These receptors were taken from a human donor who donated a stem cell graft to a child with acute lymphoblastic leukemia. Both conserved end residues are part of each CDR3.

j_call v_call cdr3_aa
TRBJ1-1 TRBV7-6 CASSSPSAFPSTEAFF
TRBJ2-7 TRBV29-1 CSVLQDSYEQYF
TRBJ2-1 TRBV20-1 CSGLAHHSNEQFF
TRBJ2-7 TRBV20-1 CSASIGQGIYEQYF
TRBJ2-3 TRBV4-1 CASRDYRGEITDTQYF
TRBJ1-2 TRBV6-2/TRBV6-3 CASRSGARGDGYTF
TRBJ2-1 TRBV21-1 CASSTHSTDNEQFF
TRBJ1-1 TRBV10-3 CAIRVSLNTEAFF
TRBJ2-3 TRBV7-9 CASSPGAAPDTQYF
TRBJ1-1 TRBV20-1 CSAPSLKHAEAFF
TRBJ2-3 TRBV6-5 CASSYSPPSTSGIPDTQYF
TRBJ2-4 TRBV7-6 CASSFSPKNIQYF
TRBJ2-7 TRBV29-1 CSVLEDSAEQYF
TRBJ2-5 TRBV12-3/TRBV12-4 CASSFRGEEETQYF
TRBJ1-2 TRBV10-2 CASSEMGEDYGYTF
TRBJ2-1 TRBV2 CAAGGIEQFF
TRBJ2-3 TRBV7-2 CASSPFWTSGTSDTQYF
TRBJ2-7 TRBV12-3/TRBV12-4 CASSDGSAYEQYF
TRBJ2-2 TRBV4-1 CASSQDRQQVNTGELFF
TRBJ2-7 TRBV7-2 CASSFPTGGYAHEQYF
TRBJ2-7 TRBV24-1 CATSDLGPYEQYF
TRBJ2-1 TRBV9 CASPAGRGSVYNEQFF
TRBJ1-6 TRBV5-1 CASSGPGQGVSGPLHF
TRBJ2-7 TRBV4-1 CASSHSQGFDEQYF
TRBJ2-7 TRBV14 CASSQTDSTQYF
TRBJ2-1 TRBV3-1 CASSQGTSGRWQFF
TRBJ2-1 TRBV24-1 CATSDFLGNEQFF
TRBJ2-5 TRBV7-9 CASSLPQGEETQYF
TRBJ2-3 TRBV20-1 CSARVAGVKDTQYF
TRBJ2-1 TRBV7-8 CASSYRLAGAHEQFF
TRBJ2-3 TRBV12-3/TRBV12-4 CASSFIRGSTDTQYF
TRBJ1-1 TRBV5-1 CASSTETPNTEAFF
TRBJ2-7 TRBV12-3/TRBV12-4 CATLALRGVRGPWEQYF
TRBJ2-7 TRBV4-1 CASSQAGGPRSYEQYF
TRBJ1-1 TRBV5-1 CASSLEGTENTEAFF
TRBJ2-3 TRBV25-1 CASRSPGDTQYF
TRBJ2-6 TRBV13 CASSPRDRVFSGANVLTF
TRBJ2-1 TRBV29-1 CSVVRTGYYNEQFF
TRBJ2-1 TRBV29-1 CSVEGVAGVGNEQFF
TRBJ2-1 TRBV29-1 CSAAVYNEQFF
TRBJ2-3 TRBV4-1 CASSQPGLAVADTQYF
TRBJ2-3 TRBV20-1 CSAAGQGVLSAQYF
TRBJ2-3 TRBV5-1 CASSLGAAEGTQYF
TRBJ2-5 TRBV3-1 CASSHRLAGGVETQYF
TRBJ2-2 TRBV12-3/TRBV12-4 CASVLRGYRTGELFF
TRBJ2-7 TRBV29-1 CSVGLGTEEQYF
TRBJ2-5 TRBV5-8 CASSPEQGGLQETQYF
TRBJ2-7 TRBV6-1 CASSRDFFSYEQYF
TRBJ2-1 TRBV24-1 CATSDLPDSLQFF
TRBJ1-5 TRBV4-1 CASSQLGGAPDQPQHF
TRBJ2-3 TRBV29-1 CSVEKIYPINTQYF
TRBJ2-3 TRBV15 CATSSRDRFTDTQYF
TRBJ2-1 TRBV7-9 CASSLTHNEQFF
TRBJ2-2 TRBV7-3 CASSRVPRVNTGELFF
TRBJ1-1 TRBV12-3/TRBV12-4 CAGSTLGDRVIGNTEAFF